The T cell receptor beta chain described here comes from a study of blood T cells in healthy people across ages. Study-level points and caveats: Roughly linear declines in TCR beta diversity per million T cells occurred with age.

A remark on this clonotype: Its specificity is unknown.

For the second PCR, which ran for about 6 to 12 cycles, a sample-barcoded 5' primer and a J-beta primer mix were used. All cDNA molecules were each tagged by a template-switch adaptor with 12 random nucleotides. Using its own MiXCR run on the 5' RACE reads, TCRdb lists one record per CDR3 protein. The sample gives 450,000 to 700,000 distinct CDR3 sequences, 27% of which show up once; approximately 18% is in the top ten. The CDR3 spans 15 residues. Germline CDR1 and CDR2: MGHRA and YSYEKL. The V gene is TRBV4-1, the J gene TRBJ2-1; 9 nucleotides agree with TRBD2. Matching the DNA end better, TRBJ2-5 makes the J call doubtful. This clonotype was obtained from a woman in her 70s in good health. The material sequenced was blood. The CDR3 nucleotides are TGCGCCAGCAGCCAAGTCCCTAGCGGGGAAGAGACCCAGTACTTC. Translated: CASSQVPSGEETQYF.